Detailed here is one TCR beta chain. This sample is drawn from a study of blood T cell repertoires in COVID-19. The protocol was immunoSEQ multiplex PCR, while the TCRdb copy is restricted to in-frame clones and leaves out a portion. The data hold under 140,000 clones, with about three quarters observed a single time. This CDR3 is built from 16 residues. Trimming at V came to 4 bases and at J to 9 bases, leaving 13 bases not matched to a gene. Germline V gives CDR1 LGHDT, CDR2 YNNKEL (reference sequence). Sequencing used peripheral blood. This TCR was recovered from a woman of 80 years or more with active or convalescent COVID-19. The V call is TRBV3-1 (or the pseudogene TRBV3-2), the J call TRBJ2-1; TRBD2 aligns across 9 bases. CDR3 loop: CASSRHVAGGLGEQFF. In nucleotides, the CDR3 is TGTGCCAGCAGCCGTCACGTGGCGGGAGGGCTAGGTGAGCAGTTCTTC.